This T cell receptor beta chain emerged from a study of a mutant IDH1 vaccine in newly diagnosed glioma. About the study: Patients received vaccination from 4-6 weeks after radiotherapy alone, or with temozolomide cycles. Visit V12 happened at week 35; visit V13 happened at week 47.

Method: immunoSEQ multiplex PCR; TCRdb's copy keeps in-frame clones and lacks some. Of 60,000 or so clones detected, roughly 80% appear once; the ten largest clones hold roughly 4.5%. Documented time point: week 35, safety follow-up. One vaccine dose held 300 ug of mutant IDH1 20-mer peptide and came with topical imiquimod. Only one count was recorded for this clone. Its antigen is currently unknown. The V gene end was trimmed by 9 bases and the J gene end by 4 bases; junction bases not matched to a gene: 7. The CDR3 is 15 amino acids. The germline V gene has CDR1 MGHRA and CDR2 YSYEKL. Specimen: PBMCs, collected from a glioma patient whose treatment included an IDH1 peptide vaccine. The TCR comes from a man aged 25-45 years with glioma. The chain employs TRBV4-1 and TRBJ2-1; 12 nucleotides line up with TRBD2. The DNA for the CDR3 is TGCGCCAGTCGATCTAGCGGGGGGGTTTACAATGAGCAGTTCTTC. Translating it yields CASRSSGGVYNEQFF.